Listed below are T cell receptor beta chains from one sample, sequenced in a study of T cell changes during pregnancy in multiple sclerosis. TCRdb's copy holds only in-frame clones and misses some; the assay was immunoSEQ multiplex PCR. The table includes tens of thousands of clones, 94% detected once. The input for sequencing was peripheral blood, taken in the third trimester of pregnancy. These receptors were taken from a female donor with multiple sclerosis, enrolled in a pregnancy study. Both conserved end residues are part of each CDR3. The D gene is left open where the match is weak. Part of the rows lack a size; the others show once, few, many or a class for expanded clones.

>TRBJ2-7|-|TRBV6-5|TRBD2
TGTGCCAGCAGCCGCAGCGGGAGTAGCTACGAGCAGTACTTC
CASSRSGSSYEQYF
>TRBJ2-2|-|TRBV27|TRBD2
TGTGCCAGCAGACGGGGACTAGGCAGCGCCGGGGAGCTGTTTTTT
CASRRGLGSAGELFF
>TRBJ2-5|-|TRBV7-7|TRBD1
TGTGCCAGCAGCTCGGGACAGCTGGGGGAGACCCAGTACTTC
CASSSGQLGETQYF
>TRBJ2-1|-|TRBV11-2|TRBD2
TGTGCCAGCAGCTCCCGGATAGCGGGATCCAATGAGCAGTTCTTC
CASSSRIAGSNEQFF
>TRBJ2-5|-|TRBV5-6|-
TGTGCCAGCAGCCCCAGGACAGATCAAGAGACCCAGTACTTC
CASSPRTDQETQYF
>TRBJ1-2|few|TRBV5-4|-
TGTGCCAGCAGCTTGGCCGACCTCGGGGGCTACACCTTC
CASSLADLGGYTF
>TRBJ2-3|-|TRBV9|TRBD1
TGTGCCAGCAGCGCATCCACGGGACAGACTAGCACAGATACGCAGTATTTT
CASSASTGQTSTDTQYF
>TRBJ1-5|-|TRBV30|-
TGTGCCTGGAGTATTGGGCAGAATCAGCCCCAGCATTTT
CAWSIGQNQPQHF
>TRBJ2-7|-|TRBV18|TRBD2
TGTGCCAGCTCACCACCGGGACTAGCGGGATTAATGTACGAGCAGTACTTC
CASSPPGLAGLMYEQYF
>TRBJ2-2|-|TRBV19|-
TGTGCCAGTAGTATAGTCGATGCCCGGGTTGGTGGGGAGCTGTTTTTT
CASSIVDARVGGELFF
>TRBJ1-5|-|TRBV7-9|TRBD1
TGTGCCAGCAGCTCACAGGGGATCCATCAGCCCCAGCATTTT
CASSSQGIHQPQHF
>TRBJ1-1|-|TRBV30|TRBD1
TGTGCCTGGAGAAAGGGACAGCTCACTGAAGCTTTCTTT
CAWRKGQLTEAFF
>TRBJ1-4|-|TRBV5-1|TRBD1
TGCGCCAGCAGGACAGGGGTAAATGAAAAACTGTTTTTT
CASRTGVNEKLFF
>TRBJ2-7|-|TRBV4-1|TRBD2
TGCGCCAGCAGCCAAGTTTTCCTAGCGGGAGGGCCTCACGAGCAGTACTTC
CASSQVFLAGGPHEQYF
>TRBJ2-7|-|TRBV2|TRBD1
TGTGCCAGCAGTGAAGCGACAGGGGGTGCCTACGAGCAGTACTTC
CASSEATGGAYEQYF
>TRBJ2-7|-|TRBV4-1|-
TGCGCCAGCAGCCAAGGCAGAACCGACTATTCCTACGAGCAGTACTTC
CASSQGRTDYSYEQYF
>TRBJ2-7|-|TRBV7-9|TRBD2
TGTGCCAGCAGCCCGACCCTAGCGGAGGCCTACGAGCAGTACTTC
CASSPTLAEAYEQYF
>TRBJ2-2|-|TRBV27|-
TGTGCCAGCAGTCCGAGGTGGGGGGACACCGGGGAGCTGTTTTTT
CASSPRWGDTGELFF
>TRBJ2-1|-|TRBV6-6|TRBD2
TGTGCCAGCAGTCTAGCGGGAGGCCCCTATGAGCAGTTCTTC
CASSLAGGPYEQFF
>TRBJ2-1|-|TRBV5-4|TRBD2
TGTGCCAGCAGCTTGGACGGGACTAGCGGCTACAATGAGCAGTTCTTC
CASSLDGTSGYNEQFF